This entry lists 7 T cell receptor beta chains sequenced from one sample in a study of OX40 agonist ivuxolimab in advanced cancers. Using immunoSEQ multiplex PCR, the repertoire was profiled, and TCRdb retains in-frame clones only, with some absent. The profile covers roughly 82,000 clones, with roughly 83% appearing a single time and around 0.84% taken by the ten largest. The sequenced sample was CD4+ or CD8+ T cells sorted from blood, obtained in a trial of the OX40 agonist ivuxolimab. The receptors shown here come from an adult with an advanced solid tumor such as melanoma, head and neck, liver or kidney cancer.

The chain is built from TRBV4-3 and TRBJ1-5; D ambiguous. This CDR3 contains 16 residues. The germline V and J ends were trimmed by 4 bases and 6 bases, with 19 bases remaining between them. Per the germline V gene, CDR1 is LGHNA and CDR2 is YSLEER. The CDR3 region has the DNA TGCGCCAGCAGCCGGTCCTTCACGCAGAAGGGTCAGCCCCAGCATTTT. It specifies CASSRSFTQKGQPQHF.

The V and J genes are TRBV6-1 and TRBJ1-2; 7 bases are a match to TRBD1. Germline V CDR1 and CDR2: MNHNS, SASEGT. The CDR3 is made up of 13 amino acids. V shed 7 bases and J 0 bases; nucleotides not matched to a gene: 2. CDR3 region: CASTGTANYGYTF. Written as DNA, the CDR3 is TGTGCCAGCACCGGGACAGCTAACTATGGCTACACCTTC.

This chain links TRBV19 with TRBJ1-2; 10 nucleotides agree with TRBD1. The CDR3 contains 15 residues. CDR1 is LNHDA and CDR2 is SQIVND in the germline V gene (reference sequence). The J segment lost 4 bases and the V segment lost 10 bases, leaving 12 bases of the junction unmatched. The CDR3 sequence: CATTDPGQGGYGYTF. The CDR3 bases are TGTGCCACCACAGACCCCGGACAGGGGGGCTATGGCTACACCTTC.

The V call is TRBV30, the J call TRBJ2-3; D is unclear. The CDR3 is made up of 13 amino acids. Germline CDR1 reads GTSNPN; CDR2 reads SVGIG (reference sequence). Trimming cost V 2 bases and J 7 bases, with 13 bases left between them. CDR3 residues: CAWSHQNGNTQYF. As DNA, the CDR3 is TGTGCCTGGAGTCACCAGAACGGAAATACGCAGTATTTT. The variable domain in full, with the rest retrieved from reference TRBV30 and TRBJ2-3, is SQTIHQWPATLVQPVGSPLSLECTVEGTSNPNLYWYRQAAGRGLQLLFYSVGIGQISSEVPQNLSASRPQDRQFILSSKKLLLSDSGFYLCAWSHQNGNTQYFGPGTRLTVL.

The chain joins TRBV29-1 to TRBJ2-7; maybe TRBD1 (6 bases). There are 13 residues in the CDR3. The V gene's germline CDR1 is SQVTM and CDR2 ANQGSEA. The V gene lost 4 bases and the J gene lost 2 bases, with 12 bases spanning the gap. For the CDR3, the DNA is TGCAGCGTTGCTAAGGGGGTCACCTACGAGCAGTACTTC. Translated, it gives CSVAKGVTYEQYF.

The rearrangement links TRBV7-2 to TRBJ1-1, with D maybe TRBD1 (5 bases). CDR3 size: 12 residues. Trimming cost V 4 bases and J 4 bases, with 7 bases left between them. The germline CDR1 and CDR2 sequences are SGHTA and FQGNSA. CDR3 nucleotide sequence: TGTGCCAGCAGCTCCGACAGCACTGAAGCTTTCTTT. This codes for CASSSDSTEAFF.

The chain carries TRBV6-1 and TRBJ1-4, with 7 bases that match TRBD1. The V segment lost 6 bases and the J segment 1 base; nucleotides outside the gene matches: 5. Germline lookup yields CDR1 MNHNS and CDR2 SASEGT. The CDR3 contains 15 residues. The chain's CDR3 is CASSLPGGTNEKLFF. In DNA, the CDR3 is TGTGCCAGCAGCCTACCAGGGGGAACTAATGAAAAACTGTTTTTT.